This entry describes one TCR beta chain. The source of the sample is a study of control samples from healthy donors and cancer patients. V was cut by 4 bases and J by 0 bases, with 16 bases left in between. CDR1 SGDLS and CDR2 YYNGEE come from the germline V gene. The CDR3 is 16 amino acids. The table came from immunoSEQ multiplex PCR; TCRdb's copy has only in-frame clones and leaves some out. Altogether 70,000 or so clones are present, more than 80% being singletons, with the ten largest covering more than 12%. Sequences were obtained from blood. This TCR was sampled from a man aged 45-65 years in good health. The chain recombines TRBV9 with TRBJ1-2, with D unresolved. In nucleotides, the CDR3 is TGTGCCAGCAGCAGAGTCTTCGTTGGGGCTAACTATGGCTACACCTTC. This translates into CASSRVFVGANYGYTF. The entire variable domain, with the rest obtained from reference TRBV9 and TRBJ1-2, is as follows: DSGVTQTPKHLITATGQRVTLRCSPRSGDLSVYWYQQSLDQGLQFLIQYYNGEERAKGNILERFSAQQFPDLHSELNLSSLELGDSALYFCASSRVFVGANYGYTFGSGTRLTVV.